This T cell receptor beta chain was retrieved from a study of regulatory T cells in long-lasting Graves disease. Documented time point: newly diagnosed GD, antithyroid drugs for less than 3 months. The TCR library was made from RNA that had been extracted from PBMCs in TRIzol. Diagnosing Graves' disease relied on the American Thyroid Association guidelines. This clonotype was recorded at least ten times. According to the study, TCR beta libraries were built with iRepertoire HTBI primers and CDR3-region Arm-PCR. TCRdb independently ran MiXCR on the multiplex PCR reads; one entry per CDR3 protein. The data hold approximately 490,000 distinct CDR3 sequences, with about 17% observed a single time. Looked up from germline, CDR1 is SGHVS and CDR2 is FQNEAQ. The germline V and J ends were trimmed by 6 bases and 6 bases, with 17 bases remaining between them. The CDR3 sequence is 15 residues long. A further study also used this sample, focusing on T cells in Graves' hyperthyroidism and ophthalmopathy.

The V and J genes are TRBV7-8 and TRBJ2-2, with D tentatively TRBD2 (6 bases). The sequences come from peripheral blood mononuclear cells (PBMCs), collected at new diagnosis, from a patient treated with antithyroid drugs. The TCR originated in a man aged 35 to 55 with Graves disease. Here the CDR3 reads CASRSLAVASGELFF. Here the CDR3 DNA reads TGTGCCAGCAGATCCTTAGCGGTTGCGTCCGGGGAGCTGTTTTTT.